This TCR beta chain is from a study of T cell responses to AZD1222 COVID-19 vaccine. Profiled with immunoSEQ multiplex PCR; TCRdb holds only in-frame clones, not every one. The table lists 150,000 or so clones, around 90% of them singletons. This clone was seen only once. No antigen is known for it. Whole-study results and caveats: Spike as a whole was targeted by vaccine-associated CD4 TCRs, dominant at 160-218 and 743-854. Among those given AZD1222, only five or six were seropositive at baseline. White British ancestry dominated among donors, who included more females, and clonal diversity was possibly underestimated. Of spike-specific TCRs, nearly half reportedly target regions left unmutated in variants.

V was shortened by 0 bases and J by 8 bases, with 10 bases between the two germline ends. Germline assignment: CDR1 MNHEY and CDR2 SVGEGT. CDR3 length equals 14 residues. The chain employs TRBV6-2 or TRBV6-3 and TRBJ1-4, with D hard to call. The sample was peripheral blood, taken 28 days after the second AZD1222 dose. The sequence was collected from an adult who received the AZD1222 COVID-19 vaccine. The CDR3 nucleotides read TGTGCCAGCAGTTACTCGCGGGTTTGGGAAAAACTGTTTTTT. Translated: CASSYSRVWEKLFF.